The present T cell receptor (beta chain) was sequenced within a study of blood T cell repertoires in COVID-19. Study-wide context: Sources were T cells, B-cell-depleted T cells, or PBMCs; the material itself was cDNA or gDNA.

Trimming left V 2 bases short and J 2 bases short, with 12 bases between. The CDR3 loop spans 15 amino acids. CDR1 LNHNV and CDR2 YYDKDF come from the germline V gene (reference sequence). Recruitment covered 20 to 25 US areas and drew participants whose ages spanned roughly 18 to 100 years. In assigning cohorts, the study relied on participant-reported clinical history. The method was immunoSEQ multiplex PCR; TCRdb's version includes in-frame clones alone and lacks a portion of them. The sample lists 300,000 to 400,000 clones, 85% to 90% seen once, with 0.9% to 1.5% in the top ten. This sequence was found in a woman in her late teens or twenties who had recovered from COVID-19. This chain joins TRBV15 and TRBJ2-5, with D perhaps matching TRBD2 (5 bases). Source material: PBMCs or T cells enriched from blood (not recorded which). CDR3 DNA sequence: TGTGCCACCAGCAGACCGCGGGTCCTGCAAGAGACCCAGTACTTC. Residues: CATSRPRVLQETQYF.